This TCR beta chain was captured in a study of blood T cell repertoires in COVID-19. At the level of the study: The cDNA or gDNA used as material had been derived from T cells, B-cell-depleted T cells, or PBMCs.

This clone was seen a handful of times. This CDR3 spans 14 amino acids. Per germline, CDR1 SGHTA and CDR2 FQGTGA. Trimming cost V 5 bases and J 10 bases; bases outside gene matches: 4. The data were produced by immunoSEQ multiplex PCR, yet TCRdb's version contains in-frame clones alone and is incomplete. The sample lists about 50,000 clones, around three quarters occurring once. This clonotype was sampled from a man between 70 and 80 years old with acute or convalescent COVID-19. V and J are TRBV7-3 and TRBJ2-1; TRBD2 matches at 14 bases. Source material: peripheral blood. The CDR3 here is CASSRGTSGGEQFF. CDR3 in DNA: TGTGCCAGCAGCCGCGGGACTAGCGGGGGCGAGCAGTTCTTC.